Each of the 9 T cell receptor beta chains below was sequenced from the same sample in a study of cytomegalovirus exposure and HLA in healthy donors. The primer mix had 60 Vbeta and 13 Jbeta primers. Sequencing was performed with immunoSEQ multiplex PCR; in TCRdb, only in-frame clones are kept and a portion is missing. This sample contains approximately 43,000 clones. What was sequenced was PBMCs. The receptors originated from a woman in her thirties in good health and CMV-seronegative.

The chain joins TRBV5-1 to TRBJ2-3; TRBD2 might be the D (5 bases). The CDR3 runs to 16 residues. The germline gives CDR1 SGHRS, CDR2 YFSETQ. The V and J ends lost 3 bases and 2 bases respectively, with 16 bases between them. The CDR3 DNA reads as TGCGCCAGCAGCTCGGGAAGGTCCGGCACCACAGATACGCAGTATTTT. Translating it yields CASSSGRSGTTDTQYF.

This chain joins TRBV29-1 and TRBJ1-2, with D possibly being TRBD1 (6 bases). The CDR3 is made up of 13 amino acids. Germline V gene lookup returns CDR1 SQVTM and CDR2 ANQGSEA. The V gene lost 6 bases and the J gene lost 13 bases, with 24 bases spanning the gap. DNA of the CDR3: TGCAGCGTCACCCTTCAACTACAGGGAGCGTCCACCTTC. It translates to CSVTLQLQGASTF. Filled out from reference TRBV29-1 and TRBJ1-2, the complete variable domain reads SAVISQKPSRDICQRGTSLTIQCQVDSQVTMMFWYRQQPGQSLTLIATANQGSEATYESGFVIDKFPISRPNLTFSTLTVSNMSPEDSSIYLCSVTLQLQGASTFGSGTRLTVV.

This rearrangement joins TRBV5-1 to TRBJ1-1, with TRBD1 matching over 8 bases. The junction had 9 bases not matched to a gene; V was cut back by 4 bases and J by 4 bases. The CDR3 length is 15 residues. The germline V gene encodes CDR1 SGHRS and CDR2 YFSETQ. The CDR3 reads CASSLWTGSGTEAFF. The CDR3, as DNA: TGCGCCAGCAGCCTCTGGACAGGGAGCGGCACTGAAGCTTTCTTT.

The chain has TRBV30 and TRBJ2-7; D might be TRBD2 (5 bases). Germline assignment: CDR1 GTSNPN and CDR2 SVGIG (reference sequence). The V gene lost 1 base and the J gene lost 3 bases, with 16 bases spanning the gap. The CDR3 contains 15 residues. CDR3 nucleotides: TGTGCCTGGAGTGGAGGCGACGAGGGCCGCTACGAGCAGTACTTC. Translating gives CAWSGGDEGRYEQYF.

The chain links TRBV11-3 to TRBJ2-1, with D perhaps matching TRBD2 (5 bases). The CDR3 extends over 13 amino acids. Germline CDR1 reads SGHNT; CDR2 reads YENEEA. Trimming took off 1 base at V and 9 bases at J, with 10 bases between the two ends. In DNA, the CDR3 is TGTGCCAGCAGCTTAGTGAAGGCGGGTGAGCAGTTCTTC. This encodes CASSLVKAGEQFF.

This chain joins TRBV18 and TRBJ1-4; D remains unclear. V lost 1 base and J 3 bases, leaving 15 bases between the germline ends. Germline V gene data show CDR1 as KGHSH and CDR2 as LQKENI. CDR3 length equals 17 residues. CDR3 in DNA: TGTGCCAGCTCACCACGACTAGGGAAGGGAGCTAATGAAAAACTGTTTTTT. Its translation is CASSPRLGKGANEKLFF.

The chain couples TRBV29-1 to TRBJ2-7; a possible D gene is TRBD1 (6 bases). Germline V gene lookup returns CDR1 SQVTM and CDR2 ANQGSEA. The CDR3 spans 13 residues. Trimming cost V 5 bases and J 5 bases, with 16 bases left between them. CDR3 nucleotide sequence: TGCAGCGTTAAAACAGGGAAATCGCACGAGCAGTACTTC. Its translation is CSVKTGKSHEQYF.

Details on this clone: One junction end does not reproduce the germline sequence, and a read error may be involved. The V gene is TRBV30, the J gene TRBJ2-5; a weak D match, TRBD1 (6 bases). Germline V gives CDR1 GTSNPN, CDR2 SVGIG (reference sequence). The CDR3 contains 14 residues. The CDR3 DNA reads TGTGCCTGGAAGTCCGGGACAATCCAAGAGAACCAGTACTTC. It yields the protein CAWKSGTIQENQYF.

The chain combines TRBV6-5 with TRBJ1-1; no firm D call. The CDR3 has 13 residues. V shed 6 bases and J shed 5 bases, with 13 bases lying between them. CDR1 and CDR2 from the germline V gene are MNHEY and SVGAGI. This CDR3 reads CASRSRLITEAFF. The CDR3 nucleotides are TGTGCCAGCAGATCCCGACTGATTACTGAAGCTTTCTTT.